The clone carrying this T cell receptor (beta chain) has only a few counts. Its antigen is not identified. The CDR3 is 13 residues long. V lost 11 bases, J lost 0 bases, and 10 bases lay in between. From germline, CDR1 is LNHNV and CDR2 YYDKDF (reference sequence). The sample comes from a study of a mutant IDH1 vaccine in newly diagnosed glioma. Study background: Treated patients had a mean age of about 44 years and a sex split that was around 60% male and approximately 38% female. Earlier care involved radiotherapy, temozolomide, or both, and the majority received both.

Time point here: week 47, end of study. The content of each vaccine dose was 300 ug of mutant IDH1 20-mer peptide, and topical imiquimod accompanied it. Some clones are missing from TCRdb's copy, which holds only in-frame ones; the method was immunoSEQ multiplex PCR. Of about 59,000 clones in the sample, roughly four fifths are singletons; the top ten hold about 4%. The sample in question was PBMCs, obtained from a glioma patient whose treatment included an IDH1 peptide vaccine. The chain carries TRBV15 and TRBJ1-4; no clear D. The TCR originated in a man aged 30 to 45 with glioma. CDR3 DNA: TGTGCCTCCCACAGAGCAACTAATGAAAAACTGTTTTTT. It codes for CASHRATNEKLFF.